These T cell receptor beta chains were read from a single sample in a study of identifying expanded T cells in peripheral blood. The protocol was immunoSEQ multiplex PCR, while the TCRdb copy is restricted to in-frame clones and leaves out a portion. Here the sample spans about 100,000 clones, over 80% being singletons. What was sequenced was blood. These receptors were collected from a person between 18 and 70 years old in good health. Both conserved end residues are part of each CDR3. Fields, in order: V gene, clone size, J gene, CDR3 protein. Rows may omit the clone size; those that give it use once, few, many or a size class.

v_call: TRBV19
clone_size: .
j_call: TRBJ2-2
cdr3_aa: CASSRRGTSTGELFF

v_call: TRBV11-2
clone_size: .
j_call: TRBJ1-3
cdr3_aa: CASSLSPGLSGNTIYF

v_call: TRBV5-5
clone_size: .
j_call: TRBJ1-1
cdr3_aa: CASSLAGDTEAFF

v_call: TRBV11-3
clone_size: .
j_call: TRBJ2-5
cdr3_aa: CASSSYRDSTQETQYF

v_call: TRBV27
clone_size: .
j_call: TRBJ1-2
cdr3_aa: CASSLSPGGLGYTF

v_call: TRBV11-3
clone_size: .
j_call: TRBJ1-1
cdr3_aa: CASSLDGLRPDTEAFF

v_call: TRBV14
clone_size: .
j_call: TRBJ2-7
cdr3_aa: CASGEPSGGEQYF

v_call: TRBV5-6
clone_size: .
j_call: TRBJ1-4
cdr3_aa: CASRPMGETNEKLFF

v_call: TRBV30
clone_size: .
j_call: TRBJ1-1
cdr3_aa: CAWSVQKNTEAFF

v_call: TRBV25-1
clone_size: .
j_call: TRBJ2-1
cdr3_aa: CASSEMAGAASAQQFF

v_call: TRBV2
clone_size: .
j_call: TRBJ1-2
cdr3_aa: CASSEEQGYGYTF

v_call: TRBV19
clone_size: .
j_call: TRBJ1-2
cdr3_aa: CASSIWTDPNYGYTF

v_call: TRBV18
clone_size: .
j_call: TRBJ1-1
cdr3_aa: CASSPPGLGNTEAFF

v_call: TRBV5-8
clone_size: .
j_call: TRBJ2-3
cdr3_aa: CASSSRGGTSTDTQYF

v_call: TRBV13
clone_size: .
j_call: TRBJ2-3
cdr3_aa: CASSLPPTRRTSTDTQYF

v_call: TRBV7-8
clone_size: .
j_call: TRBJ2-1
cdr3_aa: CASSSTGAMHNEQFF

v_call: TRBV5-5
clone_size: .
j_call: TRBJ2-7
cdr3_aa: CASSLEYMGNYEQYF

v_call: TRBV19
clone_size: .
j_call: TRBJ2-3
cdr3_aa: CASSIAGQGSTDTQYF

v_call: TRBV4-3
clone_size: .
j_call: TRBJ1-5
cdr3_aa: CASSLDDSNQPQHF

v_call: TRBV7-6
clone_size: .
j_call: TRBJ2-2
cdr3_aa: CASSPMGQGTGELFF

v_call: TRBV5-1
clone_size: few
j_call: TRBJ2-5
cdr3_aa: CASSLGAGGKETQYF

v_call: TRBV19
clone_size: .
j_call: TRBJ2-5
cdr3_aa: CASSIYPQETQYF

v_call: TRBV20-1
clone_size: .
j_call: TRBJ2-7
cdr3_aa: CSARGFYEQYF

v_call: TRBV12-5
clone_size: .
j_call: TRBJ2-7
cdr3_aa: CASGLVPPGYEQYF

v_call: TRBV6-5
clone_size: .
j_call: TRBJ1-1
cdr3_aa: CASSSVQGYTEAFF

v_call: TRBV30
clone_size: .
j_call: TRBJ2-3
cdr3_aa: CAWSVGVTDTQYF

v_call: TRBV5-4
clone_size: .
j_call: TRBJ2-1
cdr3_aa: CASSRSSSGVFGNEQFF

v_call: TRBV7-2
clone_size: .
j_call: TRBJ2-3
cdr3_aa: CASSLSGAGAQDTQYF

v_call: TRBV7-8
clone_size: .
j_call: TRBJ1-5
cdr3_aa: CASSLAGTALGPQHF

v_call: TRBV30
clone_size: .
j_call: TRBJ1-1
cdr3_aa: CAWEGHGSPNTEAFF

v_call: TRBV2
clone_size: .
j_call: TRBJ1-6
cdr3_aa: CASLIPTQGAHSPLHF

v_call: TRBV6-6
clone_size: .
j_call: TRBJ2-1
cdr3_aa: CASSRDSLGNEQFF

v_call: TRBV7-9
clone_size: .
j_call: TRBJ1-1
cdr3_aa: CASSLRGFTEAFF

v_call: TRBV2
clone_size: .
j_call: TRBJ2-1
cdr3_aa: CASSEYRGSGNEQFF

v_call: TRBV19
clone_size: .
j_call: TRBJ2-5
cdr3_aa: CASSTRGQTQYF